These 26 T cell receptor beta chains share one sample of origin, sequenced in a study of shared clonotypes between healthy human individuals. The protocol was immunoSEQ multiplex PCR, while the TCRdb copy is restricted to in-frame clones and leaves out a portion. Seen here are millions of clones, around nine tenths observed once, and the top ten hold over 0.12%. Sample: naive CD4+ T cells sorted from blood. Subset of the sample: CD45RA+ positively selected. These receptors were obtained from a man between 18 and 35 years old in good health.

V usage is TRBV6-5 and J usage is TRBJ1-2; 9 bases are a match to TRBD1. The CDR3 length is 15 residues. The germline CDR1 and CDR2 sequences are MNHEY and SVGAGI. V was clipped by 0 bases and J by 7 bases; unmatched bases: 6. CDR3 in DNA: TGTGCCAGCAGTTACTCTGAGACAGGGGGGGTTGGCTACACCTTC. It is translated as CASSYSETGGVGYTF.

The rearrangement uses TRBV4-1 and TRBJ2-3, with 10 bases fitting TRBD2. V shed 2 bases and J 6 bases; nucleotides not matched to a gene: 2. Germline lookup yields CDR1 MGHRA and CDR2 YSYEKL. This CDR3 region has 14 residues. The CDR3 DNA reads as TGCGCCAGCAGCCAACGACTAGCGGGCGATACGCAGTATTTT. It translates to CASSQRLAGDTQYF.

The gene calls are TRBV11-3 and TRBJ2-2; D remains unclear. In germline, CDR1 is SGHNT, CDR2 YENEEA. The CDR3 runs to 17 residues. Trimming stripped 5 bases from V and 2 bases from J, with 18 bases between. CDR3 in amino acids: CASSLRDLPLNTGELFF. The CDR3 DNA is TGTGCCAGCAGCCTACGCGATCTCCCTTTAAACACCGGGGAGCTGTTTTTT.

This chain uses TRBV27 with TRBJ2-7, with 7 bases that match TRBD2. The CDR3 is made up of 15 amino acids. Germline assignment: CDR1 MNHEY and CDR2 SMNVEV (reference sequence). V gave up 0 bases and J gave up 1 base; unmatched junction bases: 3. The CDR3 protein is CASSLSGGGSYEQYF. CDR3 bases: TGTGCCAGCAGTTTATCGGGGGGGGGATCCTACGAGCAGTACTTC.

This sequence joins TRBV2 and TRBJ1-4; D not certain. Germline CDR1 SNHLY, CDR2 FYNNEI. The CDR3 consists of 15 residues. Trimming took 4 bases from V and 3 from J, leaving 12 bases between them. For the CDR3, the DNA is TGTGCCAGCAGTGGCACGCGGGCGGCTAATGAAAAACTGTTTTTT. Translated: CASSGTRAANEKLFF.

The chain combines TRBV6-1 with TRBJ1-5; no firm D call. V lost 6 bases, J lost 7 bases, and 16 bases lay in between. Germline values: CDR1 MNHNS, CDR2 SASEGT. There are 14 residues in the CDR3. The CDR3 sequence: CASSTGRAGQPQHF. The CDR3 DNA reads TGTGCCAGCAGCACGGGGAGGGCTGGGCAGCCCCAGCATTTT.

The V and J genes are TRBV9 and TRBJ2-5, with D possibly matching TRBD2 (5 bases). Per germline, CDR1 SGDLS and CDR2 YYNGEE. Between the trimmed V and J ends, which lost 3 bases and 0 bases, there was a span of 12 bases. CDR3 length equals 15 residues. For the CDR3, the DNA is TGTGCCAGCAGCGCCCAGACGGGGTACCAAGAGACCCAGTACTTC. It is translated as CASSAQTGYQETQYF.

J is TRBJ2-2 and V is TRBV5-3; D is perhaps TRBD1 (6 bases). TRBV5-3 is an ORF for which the function is uncertain. V lost 3 bases to trimming and J lost 5 bases, with 17 bases between them. This CDR3 is built from 16 residues. The CDR3 DNA is TGTGCCAGAAGCTCCCTCGGGGACACGCGTACCGGGGAGCTGTTTTTT. Residues: CARSSLGDTRTGELFF.

The chain couples TRBV6-5 to TRBJ2-5; either TRBD1 or TRBD2 may fit D (5 bases each). The germline V gene has CDR1 MNHEY and CDR2 SVGAGI. The CDR3 is 13 residues long. V was cut by 2 bases and J by 5 bases, with 9 bases left in between. CDR3 sequence: CASSYGGWETQYF. The CDR3, as DNA: TGTGCCAGCAGTTACGGGGGATGGGAGACCCAGTACTTC.

The chain recombines TRBV25-1 with TRBJ1-6, with D possibly TRBD1 on 6 matching bases. The germline CDR1 and CDR2 sequences are MGHDK and SYGVNS. This CDR3 comprises 15 residues. Trimming left V 3 bases short and J 10 bases short, with 16 bases between. The CDR3 sequence: CASSDRTGSGSPLHF. The CDR3 DNA reads TGTGCCAGCAGTGACCGAACAGGGTCGGGGTCACCCCTCCACTTT.

This chain links TRBV6-5 with TRBJ2-7, with TRBD2 identical over 9 bases. The CDR3 sequence is 15 residues long. Trimming removed 5 bases from V and 1 base from J; junction bases left unmatched: 6. Germline V gene sequence: CDR1 MNHEY, CDR2 SVGAGI. The CDR3 loop is CASSTGLAPSYEQYF. CDR3 nucleotide sequence: TGTGCCAGCAGTACAGGACTAGCGCCTTCCTACGAGCAGTACTTC.

This chain connects TRBV20-1 to TRBJ2-1; no reliable D call. V lost 6 bases and J lost 7, with 10 bases in between. Germline V gene data show CDR1 as DFQATT and CDR2 as SNEGSKA (reference sequence). The CDR3 has 11 amino acids. The DNA of the CDR3 is TGCAGTGCCCTTGTCCGGAATGAGCAGTTCTTC. Amino acid sequence: CSALVRNEQFF.

J is TRBJ2-5 and V is TRBV5-6, with 7 bases lining up with TRBD1. This CDR3 contains 14 residues. The J segment lost 0 bases and the V segment lost 4 bases, leaving 3 bases of the junction unmatched. Germline V gene sequence: CDR1 SGHDT, CDR2 YYEEEE. The CDR3 spells CASSKQGYQETQYF. The CDR3 bases are TGTGCCAGCAGCAAACAGGGGTACCAAGAGACCCAGTACTTC.

This clone was seen a handful of times. This chain links TRBV10-3 with TRBJ1-1; maybe TRBD1 (6 bases). This CDR3 comprises 15 residues. Germline CDR1 and CDR2: ENHRY and SYGVKD. Trimming shortened V by 3 bases and J by 4 bases, and 15 bases separated the two germline ends. The CDR3 protein is CAISEGGRGVTEAFF. CDR3 nucleotide sequence: TGTGCCATCAGTGAAGGAGGAAGGGGGGTCACTGAAGCTTTCTTT.

Comment on this clone: The sample holds other DNA sequences that translate to the same CDR3. The J gene is TRBJ2-1, the V gene TRBV9; D is unclear. Trimming shortened V by 0 bases and J by 0 bases, and 4 bases separated the two germline ends. Per the germline V gene, CDR1 is SGDLS and CDR2 is YYNGEE. CDR3 size: 14 residues. CDR3 sequence reads: CASSVGSSYNEQFF. CDR3 bases: TGTGCCAGCAGCGTAGGGAGCTCCTACAATGAGCAGTTCTTC.

As for this clone: Other nucleotide sequences from this sample produce the same CDR3. The chain carries TRBV5-5 and TRBJ2-7; 9 bases line up with TRBD1. With 0 bases clipped from V and 4 bases from J, the junction kept 5 bases outside the gene matches. Per the germline V gene, CDR1 is SGHKS and CDR2 is YYEKEE (reference sequence). The CDR3 length is 15 residues. As DNA, the CDR3 is TGTGCCAGCAGCTTGGTGGGGACAGGGTCGTACGAGCAGTACTTC. It yields the protein CASSLVGTGSYEQYF. Using reference TRBV5-5 and TRBJ2-7 for the parts outside the CDR3, the full variable domain is DAGVTQSPTHLIKTRGQQVTLRCSPISGHKSVSWYQQVLGQGPQFIFQYYEKEERGRGNFPDRFSARQFPNYSSELNVNALLLGDSALYLCASSLVGTGSYEQYFGPGTRLTVT.

The rearrangement links TRBV30 to TRBJ2-2, with D possibly TRBD2 on 6 matching bases. The germline V and J ends were trimmed by 3 bases and 7 bases, with 15 bases remaining between them. The CDR3 runs to 14 residues. Germline-derived CDR1 and CDR2 are GTSNPN and SVGIG (reference sequence). The DNA of the CDR3 is TGTGCCTGGAGGGGGAGGCTAGATGGCGGGGAGCTGTTTTTT. This codes for CAWRGRLDGGELFF.

The rearrangement links TRBV4-3 to TRBJ2-3; TRBD2 is a possible D gene (5 bases). The germline V and J ends were trimmed by 4 bases and 7 bases, with 15 bases remaining between them. CDR3 length: 14 amino acids. Germline values: CDR1 LGHNA, CDR2 YSLEER. This CDR3 is CASSPGVATNTQYF. CDR3 coding DNA: TGCGCCAGCAGCCCCGGAGTAGCGACAAATACGCAGTATTTT.

This clone was detected a few times. CDR3 loop: CASSLNPTNEKLFF. Written as DNA, the CDR3 is TGTGCCAGCAGTTTAAATCCAACTAATGAAAAACTGTTTTTT. The gene calls are TRBV28 and TRBJ1-4; D not certain. Trimming removed 2 bases from V and 0 bases from J, with 4 bases in between. The germline CDR1 and CDR2 sequences are MDHEN and SYDVKM. There are 14 residues in the CDR3.

This chain uses TRBV5-1 with TRBJ2-1; D unresolved. The CDR3 spans 16 residues. V was trimmed by 2 bases and J by 8 bases, leaving 20 bases between them. Germline assignment: CDR1 SGHRS and CDR2 YFSETQ. The CDR3 is CASSFGSDLPWDEQFF. In DNA, the CDR3 is TGCGCCAGCAGCTTCGGTTCGGACCTCCCTTGGGATGAGCAGTTCTTC.

The table lists this clone with a count of one. The CDR3 DNA follows: TGTGCCAGCAGGTTCGGGACTAGCGGGAGCTACGAGCAGTACTTC. This sequence encodes CASRFGTSGSYEQYF. The chain carries TRBV6-5 and TRBJ2-7, with 14 bases fitting TRBD2. V dropped 6 bases and J dropped 3; count of bases not matched to a gene: 4. Germline CDR1 is MNHEY and CDR2 is SVGAGI. CDR3 length: 15 amino acids.

Comment on this clone: Other nucleotide sequences in the sample specify the same CDR3. The chain is built from TRBV5-1 and TRBJ1-4; D is ambiguous. Germline-derived CDR1 and CDR2 are SGHRS and YFSETQ. V was cut by 0 bases and J by 5 bases, with 5 bases left in between. This CDR3 contains 13 residues. The CDR3 protein is CASSLGRNEKLFF. CDR3 nucleotides: TGCGCCAGCAGCTTGGGAAGAAATGAAAAACTGTTTTTT.

The rearrangement uses TRBV25-1 and TRBJ2-4, with TRBD1 matching over 9 bases. Losses at the gene ends were 6 bases for V and 7 bases for J; bases not matched to a gene: 10. CDR1 and CDR2 from the germline V gene are MGHDK and SYGVNS. The CDR3 covers 15 residues. CDR3 sequence (DNA): TGTGCCAGCAGCTGGGACAGGGAACGGGGGAACATTCAGTACTTC. Its protein product is CASSWDRERGNIQYF.

The chain has TRBV5-1 and TRBJ2-7; no clear D gene. This CDR3 contains 13 residues. V dropped 4 bases and J dropped 1 base, with 9 bases sitting between them. Looked up from germline, CDR1 is SGHRS and CDR2 is YFSETQ. Here the CDR3 reads CASSPAPSYEQYF. The CDR3 coding sequence is TGCGCCAGCAGCCCCGCCCCGTCCTACGAGCAGTACTTC.

The chain couples TRBV5-4 to TRBJ2-1; D perhaps matches TRBD2 (6 bases). V was clipped by 4 bases and J by 10 bases, with 15 bases between them. CDR3 length: 13 residues. The germline gives CDR1 SGHNT, CDR2 YYREEE (reference sequence). The CDR3: CASSLGPAGEQFF. DNA of the CDR3: TGTGCCAGCAGCCTTGGACCGGCGGGAGAGCAGTTCTTC.

V and J are TRBV28 and TRBJ2-5, with TRBD2 identical over 8 bases. The CDR3 sequence is 18 residues long. Germline CDR1 and CDR2: MDHEN and SYDVKM. Trimming cost V 5 bases and J 2 bases; bases outside gene matches: 16. The CDR3 sequence: CASSLGALGAGGQETQYF. As DNA, the CDR3 is TGTGCCAGCAGTCTAGGGGCTTTGGGGGCGGGAGGACAAGAGACCCAGTACTTC.